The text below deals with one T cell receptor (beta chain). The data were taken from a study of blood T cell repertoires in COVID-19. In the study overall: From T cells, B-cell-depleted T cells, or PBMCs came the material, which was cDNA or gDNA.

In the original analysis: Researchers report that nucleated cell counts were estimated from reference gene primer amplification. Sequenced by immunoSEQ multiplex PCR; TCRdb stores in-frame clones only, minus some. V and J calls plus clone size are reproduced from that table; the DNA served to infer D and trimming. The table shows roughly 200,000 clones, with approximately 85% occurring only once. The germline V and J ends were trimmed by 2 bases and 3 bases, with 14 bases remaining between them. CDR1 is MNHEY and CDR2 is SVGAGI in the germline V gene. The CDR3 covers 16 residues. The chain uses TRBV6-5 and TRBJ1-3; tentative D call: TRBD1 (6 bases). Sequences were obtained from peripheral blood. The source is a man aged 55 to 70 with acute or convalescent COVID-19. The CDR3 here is CASSYAQGSFGNTIYF. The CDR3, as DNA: TGTGCCAGCAGTTACGCACAGGGAAGCTTTGGAAACACCATATATTTT.